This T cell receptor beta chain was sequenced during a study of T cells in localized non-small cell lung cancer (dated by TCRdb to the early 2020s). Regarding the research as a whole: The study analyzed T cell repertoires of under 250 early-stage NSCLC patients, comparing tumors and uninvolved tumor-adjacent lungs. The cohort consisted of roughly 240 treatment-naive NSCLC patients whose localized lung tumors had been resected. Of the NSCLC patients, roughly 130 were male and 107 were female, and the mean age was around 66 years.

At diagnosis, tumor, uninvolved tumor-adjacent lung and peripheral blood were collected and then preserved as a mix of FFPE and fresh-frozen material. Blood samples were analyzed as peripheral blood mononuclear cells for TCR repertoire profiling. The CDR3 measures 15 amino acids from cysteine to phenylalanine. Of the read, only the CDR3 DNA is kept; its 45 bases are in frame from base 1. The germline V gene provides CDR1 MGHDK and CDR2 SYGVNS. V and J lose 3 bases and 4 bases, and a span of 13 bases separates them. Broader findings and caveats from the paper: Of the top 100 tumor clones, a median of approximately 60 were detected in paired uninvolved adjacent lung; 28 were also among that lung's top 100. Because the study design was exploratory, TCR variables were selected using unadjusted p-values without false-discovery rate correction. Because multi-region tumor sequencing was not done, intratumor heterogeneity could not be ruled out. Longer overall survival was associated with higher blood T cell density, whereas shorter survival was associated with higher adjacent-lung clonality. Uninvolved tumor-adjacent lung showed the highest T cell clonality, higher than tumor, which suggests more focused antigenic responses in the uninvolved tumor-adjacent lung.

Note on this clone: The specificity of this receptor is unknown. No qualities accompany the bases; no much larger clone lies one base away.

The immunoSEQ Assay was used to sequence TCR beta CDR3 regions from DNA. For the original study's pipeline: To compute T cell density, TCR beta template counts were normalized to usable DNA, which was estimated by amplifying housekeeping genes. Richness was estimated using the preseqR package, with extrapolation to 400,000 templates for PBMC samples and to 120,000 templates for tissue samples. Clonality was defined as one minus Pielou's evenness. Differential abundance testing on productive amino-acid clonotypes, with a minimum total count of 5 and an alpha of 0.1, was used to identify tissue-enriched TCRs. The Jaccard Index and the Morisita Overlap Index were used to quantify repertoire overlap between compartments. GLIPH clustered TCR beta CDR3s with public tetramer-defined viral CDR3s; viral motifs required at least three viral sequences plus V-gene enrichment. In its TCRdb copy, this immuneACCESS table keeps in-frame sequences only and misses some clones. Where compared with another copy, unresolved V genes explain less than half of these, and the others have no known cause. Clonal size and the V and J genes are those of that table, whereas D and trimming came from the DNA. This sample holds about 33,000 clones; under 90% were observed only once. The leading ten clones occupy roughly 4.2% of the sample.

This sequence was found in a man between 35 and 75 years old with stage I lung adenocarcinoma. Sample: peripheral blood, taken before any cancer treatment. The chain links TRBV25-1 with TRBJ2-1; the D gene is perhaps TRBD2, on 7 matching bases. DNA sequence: TGTGCCAGCAGTGACCAAGGGGGGGGATACAATGAGCAGTTCTTC. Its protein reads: CASSDQGGGYNEQFF.